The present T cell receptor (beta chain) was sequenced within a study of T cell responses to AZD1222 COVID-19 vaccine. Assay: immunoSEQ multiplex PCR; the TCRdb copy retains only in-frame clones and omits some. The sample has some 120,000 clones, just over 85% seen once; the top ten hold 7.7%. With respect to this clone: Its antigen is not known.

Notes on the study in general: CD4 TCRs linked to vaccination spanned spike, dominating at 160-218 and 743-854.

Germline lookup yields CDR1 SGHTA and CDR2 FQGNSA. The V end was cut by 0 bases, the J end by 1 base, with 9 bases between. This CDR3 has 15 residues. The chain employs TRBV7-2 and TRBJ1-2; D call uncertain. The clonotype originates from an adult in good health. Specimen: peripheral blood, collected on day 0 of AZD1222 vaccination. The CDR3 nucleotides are TGTGCCAGCAGCTTAGCAGGGAATGGTAACTATGGCTACACCTTC. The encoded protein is CASSLAGNGNYGYTF.